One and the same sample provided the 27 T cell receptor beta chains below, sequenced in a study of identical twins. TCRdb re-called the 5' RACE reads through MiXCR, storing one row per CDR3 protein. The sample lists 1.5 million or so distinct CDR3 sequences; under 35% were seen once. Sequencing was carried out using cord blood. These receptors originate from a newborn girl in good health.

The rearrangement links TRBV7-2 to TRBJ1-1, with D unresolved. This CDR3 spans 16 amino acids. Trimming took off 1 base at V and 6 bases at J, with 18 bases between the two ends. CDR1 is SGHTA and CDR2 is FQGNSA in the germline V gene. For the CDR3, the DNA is TGTGCCAGCAGCTTAGTGTTGGGCCCCCTTTTCGCTGAAGCTTTCTTT. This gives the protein CASSLVLGPLFAEAFF.

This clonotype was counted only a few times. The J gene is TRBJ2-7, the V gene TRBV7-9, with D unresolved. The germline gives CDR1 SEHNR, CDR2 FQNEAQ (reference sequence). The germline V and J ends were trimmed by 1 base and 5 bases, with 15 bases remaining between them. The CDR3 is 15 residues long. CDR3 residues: CASSLDVRTSDEQYF. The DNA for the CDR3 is TGTGCCAGCAGCTTAGACGTCCGGACCTCGGACGAGCAGTACTTC.

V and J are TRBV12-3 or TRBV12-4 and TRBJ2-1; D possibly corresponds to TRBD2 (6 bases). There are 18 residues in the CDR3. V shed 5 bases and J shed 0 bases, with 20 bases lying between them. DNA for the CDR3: TGTGCCAGCAGTCCCCAGAGGGGACTGACCTCCTCCTACAATGAGCAGTTCTTC. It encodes CASSPQRGLTSSYNEQFF.

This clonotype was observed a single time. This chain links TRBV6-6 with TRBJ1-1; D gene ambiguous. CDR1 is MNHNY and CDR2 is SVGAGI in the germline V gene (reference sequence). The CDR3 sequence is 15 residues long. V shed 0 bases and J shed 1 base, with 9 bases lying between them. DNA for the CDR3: TGTGCCAGCAGTTACTCGCCGGAAGAGAACACTGAAGCTTTCTTT. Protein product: CASSYSPEENTEAFF.

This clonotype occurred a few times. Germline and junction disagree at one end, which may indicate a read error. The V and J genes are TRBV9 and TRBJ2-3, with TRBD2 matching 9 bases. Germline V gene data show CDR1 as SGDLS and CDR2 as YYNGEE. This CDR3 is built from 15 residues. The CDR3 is CAISVAAGGTDTQYF. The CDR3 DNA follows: TGTGCCATCAGCGTAGCGGCGGGGGGGACAGATACGCAGTATTTT. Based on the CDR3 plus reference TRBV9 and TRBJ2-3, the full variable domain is DSGVTQTPKHLITATGQRVTLRCSPRSGDLSVYWYQQSLDQGLQFLIQYYNGEERAKGNILERFSAQQFPDLHSELNLSSLELGDSALYFCAISVAAGGTDTQYFGPGTRLTVL.

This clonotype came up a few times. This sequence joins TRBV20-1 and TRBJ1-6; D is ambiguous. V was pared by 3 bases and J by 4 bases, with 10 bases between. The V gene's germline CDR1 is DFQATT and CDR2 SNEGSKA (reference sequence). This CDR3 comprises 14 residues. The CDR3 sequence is CSASRVRYNSPLHF. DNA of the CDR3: TGCAGTGCTAGCCGGGTTAGATATAATTCACCCCTCCACTTT.

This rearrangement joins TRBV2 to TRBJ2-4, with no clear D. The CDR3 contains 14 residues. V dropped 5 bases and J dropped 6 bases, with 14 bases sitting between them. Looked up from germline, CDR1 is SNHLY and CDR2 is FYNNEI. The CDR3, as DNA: TGTGCCAGCAGTATCCCAACCGCCCCAAACATTCAGTACTTC. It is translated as CASSIPTAPNIQYF.

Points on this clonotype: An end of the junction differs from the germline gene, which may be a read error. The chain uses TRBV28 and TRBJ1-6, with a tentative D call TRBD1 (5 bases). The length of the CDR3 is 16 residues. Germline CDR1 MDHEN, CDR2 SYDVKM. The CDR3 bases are TGTGCCTGCAGACCCTATGGACACTCCTATAATTCACCCCTCCACTTT. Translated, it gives CACRPYGHSYNSPLHF.

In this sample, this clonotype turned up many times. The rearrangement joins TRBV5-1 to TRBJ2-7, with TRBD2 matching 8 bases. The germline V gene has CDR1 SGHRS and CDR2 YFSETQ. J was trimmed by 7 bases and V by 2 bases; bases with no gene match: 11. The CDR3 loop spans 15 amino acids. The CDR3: CASSFEGLEQLEQYF. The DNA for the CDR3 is TGCGCCAGCAGCTTCGAGGGACTAGAACAACTGGAGCAGTACTTC. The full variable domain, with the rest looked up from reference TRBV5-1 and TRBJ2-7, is KAGVTQTPRYLIKTRGQQVTLSCSPISGHRSVSWYQQTPGQGLQFLFEYFSETQRNKGNFPGRFSGRQFSNSRSEMNVSTLELGDSALYLCASSFEGLEQLEQYFGPGTRLTVT.

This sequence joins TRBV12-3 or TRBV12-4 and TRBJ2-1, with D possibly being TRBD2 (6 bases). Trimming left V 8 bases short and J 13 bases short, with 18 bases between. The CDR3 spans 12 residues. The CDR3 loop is CASGSGVLVQFF. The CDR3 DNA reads TGTGCCAGCGGTTCGGGAGTACTAGTCCAGTTCTTC.

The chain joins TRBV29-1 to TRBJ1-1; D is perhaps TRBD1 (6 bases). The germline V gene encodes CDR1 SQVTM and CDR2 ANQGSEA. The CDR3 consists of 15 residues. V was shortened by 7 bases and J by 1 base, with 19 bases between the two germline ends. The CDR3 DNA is TGCAGCGGGGGCATGGACAGTCCGGCGAACACTGAAGCTTTCTTT. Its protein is CSGGMDSPANTEAFF.

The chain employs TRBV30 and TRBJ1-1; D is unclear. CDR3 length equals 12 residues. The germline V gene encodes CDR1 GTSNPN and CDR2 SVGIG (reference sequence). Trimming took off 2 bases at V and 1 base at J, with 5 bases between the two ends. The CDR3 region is CAWSRQNTEAFF. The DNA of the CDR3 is TGTGCCTGGAGTCGACAGAACACTGAAGCTTTCTTT.

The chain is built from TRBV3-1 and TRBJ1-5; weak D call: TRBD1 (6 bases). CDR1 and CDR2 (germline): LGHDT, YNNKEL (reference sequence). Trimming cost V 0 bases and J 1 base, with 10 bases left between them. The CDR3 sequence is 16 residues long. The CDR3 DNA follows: TGTGCCAGCAGCCAAGATATGGGGGGCAGCAATCAGCCCCAGCATTTT. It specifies CASSQDMGGSNQPQHF.

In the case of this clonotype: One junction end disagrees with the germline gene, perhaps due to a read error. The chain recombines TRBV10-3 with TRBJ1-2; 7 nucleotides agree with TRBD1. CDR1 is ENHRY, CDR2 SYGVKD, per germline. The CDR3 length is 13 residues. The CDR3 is CAISESDREGCTF. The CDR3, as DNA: TGTGCCATCAGTGAGTCAGACAGGGAGGGCTGCACCTTC.

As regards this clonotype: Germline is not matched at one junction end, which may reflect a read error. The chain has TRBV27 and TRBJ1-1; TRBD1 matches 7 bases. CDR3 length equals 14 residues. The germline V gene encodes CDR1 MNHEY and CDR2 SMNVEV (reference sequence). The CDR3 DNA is TGTGCCAGCAGTGTGGACAGGTTGAACACTGAAGTTTTCTTT. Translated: CASSVDRLNTEVFF.

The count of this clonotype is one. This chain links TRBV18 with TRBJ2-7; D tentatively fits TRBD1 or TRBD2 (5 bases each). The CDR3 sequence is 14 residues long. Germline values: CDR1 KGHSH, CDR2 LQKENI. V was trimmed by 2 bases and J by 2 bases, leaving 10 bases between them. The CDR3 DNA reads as TGTGCCAGCTCACCAGGGACGCTAACCTACGAGCAGTACTTC. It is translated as CASSPGTLTYEQYF.

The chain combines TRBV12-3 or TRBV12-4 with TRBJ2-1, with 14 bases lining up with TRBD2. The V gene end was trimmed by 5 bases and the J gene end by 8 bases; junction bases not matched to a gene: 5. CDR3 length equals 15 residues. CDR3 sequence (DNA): TGTGCCAGCAGTGCGGGACTAGCGGGAGTCTATGAGCAGTTCTTC. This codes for CASSAGLAGVYEQFF.

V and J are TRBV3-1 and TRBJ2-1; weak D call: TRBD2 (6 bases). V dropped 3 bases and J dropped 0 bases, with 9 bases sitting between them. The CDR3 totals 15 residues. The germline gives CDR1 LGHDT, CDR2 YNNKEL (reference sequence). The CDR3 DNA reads TGTGCCAGCAGCCACGGGACTTTCTCCTACAATGAGCAGTTCTTC. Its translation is CASSHGTFSYNEQFF.

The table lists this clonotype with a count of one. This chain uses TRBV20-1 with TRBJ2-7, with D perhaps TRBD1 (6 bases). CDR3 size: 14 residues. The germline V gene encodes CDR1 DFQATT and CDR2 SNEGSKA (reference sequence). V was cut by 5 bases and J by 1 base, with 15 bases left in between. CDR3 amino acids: CSALGQTGSYEQYF. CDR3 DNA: TGCAGTGCTTTAGGACAGACAGGTTCCTACGAGCAGTACTTC.

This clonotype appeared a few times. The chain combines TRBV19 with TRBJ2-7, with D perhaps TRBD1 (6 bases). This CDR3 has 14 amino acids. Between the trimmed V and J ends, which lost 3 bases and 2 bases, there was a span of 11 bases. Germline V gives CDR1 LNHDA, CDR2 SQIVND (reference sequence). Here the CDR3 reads CASSMETGTYEQYF. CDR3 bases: TGTGCCAGTAGTATGGAGACAGGCACCTACGAGCAGTACTTC.

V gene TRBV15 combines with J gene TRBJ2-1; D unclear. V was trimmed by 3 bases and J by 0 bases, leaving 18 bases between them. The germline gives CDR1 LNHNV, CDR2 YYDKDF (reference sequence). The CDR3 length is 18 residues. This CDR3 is CATSSRERALSSYNEQFF. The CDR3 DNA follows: TGTGCCACCAGCAGCAGAGAAAGGGCGCTTAGCTCCTACAATGAGCAGTTCTTC.

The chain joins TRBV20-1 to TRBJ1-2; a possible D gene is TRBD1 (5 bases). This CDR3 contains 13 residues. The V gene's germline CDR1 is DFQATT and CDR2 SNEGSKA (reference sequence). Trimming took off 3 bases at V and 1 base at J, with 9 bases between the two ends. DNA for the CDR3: TGCAGTGCTAGTGGGGACGTTAACTATGGCTACACCTTC. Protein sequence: CSASGDVNYGYTF.

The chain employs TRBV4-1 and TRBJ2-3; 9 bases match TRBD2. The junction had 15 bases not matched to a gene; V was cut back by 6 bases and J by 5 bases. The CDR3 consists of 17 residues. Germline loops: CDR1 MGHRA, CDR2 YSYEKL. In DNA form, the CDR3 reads TGCGCCAGCAGAAGGAGCGGGGGGTACACCGGGGGAGATACGCAGTATTTT. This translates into CASRRSGGYTGGDTQYF.

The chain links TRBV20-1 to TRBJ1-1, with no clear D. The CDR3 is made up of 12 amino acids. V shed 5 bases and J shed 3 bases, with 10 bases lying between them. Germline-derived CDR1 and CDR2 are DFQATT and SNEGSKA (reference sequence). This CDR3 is CSAYERDTEAFF. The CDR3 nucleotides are TGCAGTGCTTACGAAAGGGACACTGAAGCTTTCTTT.

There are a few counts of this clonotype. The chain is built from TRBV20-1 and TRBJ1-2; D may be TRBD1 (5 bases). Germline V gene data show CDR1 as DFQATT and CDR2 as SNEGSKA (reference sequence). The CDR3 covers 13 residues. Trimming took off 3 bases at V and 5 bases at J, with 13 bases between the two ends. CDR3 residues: CSARGRDLYGYTF. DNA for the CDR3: TGCAGTGCTAGGGGGCGGGACTTATATGGCTACACCTTC.

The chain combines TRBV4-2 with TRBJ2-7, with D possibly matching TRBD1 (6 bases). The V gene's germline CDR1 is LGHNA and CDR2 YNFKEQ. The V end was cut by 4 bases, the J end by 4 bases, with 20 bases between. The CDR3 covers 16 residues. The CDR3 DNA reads TGTGCCAGCAGCCGAGATGGGACCTACCAGGGGTACGAGCAGTACTTC. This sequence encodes CASSRDGTYQGYEQYF.

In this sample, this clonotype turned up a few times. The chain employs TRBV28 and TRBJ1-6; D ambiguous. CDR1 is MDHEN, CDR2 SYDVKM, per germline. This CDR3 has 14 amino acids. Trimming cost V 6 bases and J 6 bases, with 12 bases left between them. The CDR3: CASRFEGGNSPLHF. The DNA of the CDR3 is TGTGCCAGCAGGTTCGAGGGCGGTAATTCACCCCTCCACTTT. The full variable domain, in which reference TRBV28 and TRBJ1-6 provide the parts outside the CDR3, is DVKVTQSSRYLVKRTGEKVFLECVQDMDHENMFWYRQDPGLGLRLIYFSYDVKMKEKGDIPEGYSVSREKKERFSLILESASTNQTSMYLCASRFEGGNSPLHFGNGTRLTVT.